Included here is one TCR beta chain sequence, with context. Sequencing used immunoSEQ multiplex PCR; TCRdb keeps in-frame clones, though not all of them. The sample has 150,000 or so clones, under 85% seen once; the top ten hold approximately 12%. These data come from a study of blood T cell repertoires in COVID-19. The specimen was PBMCs or T cells enriched from blood (not recorded which). This receptor was identified in a man between 45 and 60 years old who had recovered from COVID-19.

The CDR3 DNA is TGTGCCAGCAGCTTGCTCCCTTGGGGGGGCTCTGGGGCCAACGTCCTGACTTTC. It is translated as CASSLLPWGGSGANVLTF. This rearrangement joins TRBV5-6 to TRBJ2-6; 7 nucleotides agree with TRBD2. V lost 1 base to trimming and J lost 0 bases; unmatched junction nucleotides: 7. CDR1 and CDR2 from the germline V gene are SGHDT and YYEEEE. The CDR3 covers 18 residues.